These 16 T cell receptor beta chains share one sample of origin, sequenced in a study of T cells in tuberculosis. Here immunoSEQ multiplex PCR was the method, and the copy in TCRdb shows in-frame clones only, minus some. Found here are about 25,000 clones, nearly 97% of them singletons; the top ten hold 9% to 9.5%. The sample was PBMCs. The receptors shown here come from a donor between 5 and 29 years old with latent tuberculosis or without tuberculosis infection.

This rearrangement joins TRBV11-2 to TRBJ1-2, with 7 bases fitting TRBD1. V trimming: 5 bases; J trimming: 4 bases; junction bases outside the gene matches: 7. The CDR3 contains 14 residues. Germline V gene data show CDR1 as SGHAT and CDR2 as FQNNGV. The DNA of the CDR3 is TGTGCCAGCAGCCTAACAGGGGCTGGCTATGGCTACACCTTC. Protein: CASSLTGAGYGYTF.

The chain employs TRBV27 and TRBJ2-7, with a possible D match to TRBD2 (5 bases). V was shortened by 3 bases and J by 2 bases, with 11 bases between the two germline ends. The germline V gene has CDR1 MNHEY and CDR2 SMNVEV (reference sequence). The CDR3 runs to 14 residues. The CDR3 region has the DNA TGTGCCAGCAGTTTCTCGGACTTAACCTACGAGCAGTACTTC. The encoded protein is CASSFSDLTYEQYF.

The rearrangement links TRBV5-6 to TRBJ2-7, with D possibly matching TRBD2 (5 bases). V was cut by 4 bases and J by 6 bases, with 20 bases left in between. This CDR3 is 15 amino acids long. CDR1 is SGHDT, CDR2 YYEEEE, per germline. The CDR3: CASSQPGNPLGEQYF. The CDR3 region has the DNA TGTGCCAGCAGCCAACCGGGAAACCCGCTGGGCGAGCAGTACTTC.

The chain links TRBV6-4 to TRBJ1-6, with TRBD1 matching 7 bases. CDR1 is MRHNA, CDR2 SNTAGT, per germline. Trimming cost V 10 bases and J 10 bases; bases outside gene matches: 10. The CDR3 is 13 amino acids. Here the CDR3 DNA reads TGTGCCACCGCTGACAGGGAAGACTCACCCCTCCACTTT. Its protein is CATADREDSPLHF.

The CDR3 DNA sequence: TGCGCCAGCAGCCCTGGGGGCGGAAGCTCCTACGAGCAGTACGTC. Translated: CASSPGGGSSYEQYV. The chain uses TRBV5-1 and TRBJ2-7, with a weak D call TRBD1 (6 bases). Germline values: CDR1 SGHRS, CDR2 YFSETQ. Trimming removed 4 bases from V and 0 bases from J, with 14 bases in between. CDR3 length: 15 amino acids.

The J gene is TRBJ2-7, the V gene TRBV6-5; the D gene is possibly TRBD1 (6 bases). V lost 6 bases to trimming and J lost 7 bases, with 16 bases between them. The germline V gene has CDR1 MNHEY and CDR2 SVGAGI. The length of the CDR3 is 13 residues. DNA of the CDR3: TGTGCCAGCAGCAACAGGGTGAAAGATGAGCAGTACTTC. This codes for CASSNRVKDEQYF.

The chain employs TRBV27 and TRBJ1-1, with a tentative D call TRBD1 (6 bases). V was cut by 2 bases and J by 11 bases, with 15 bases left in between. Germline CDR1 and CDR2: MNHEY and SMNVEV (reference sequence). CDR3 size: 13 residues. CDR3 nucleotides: TGTGCCAGCAGTTTAAAGGGGGGGCGAGGGGCTTTCTTT. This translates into CASSLKGGRGAFF.

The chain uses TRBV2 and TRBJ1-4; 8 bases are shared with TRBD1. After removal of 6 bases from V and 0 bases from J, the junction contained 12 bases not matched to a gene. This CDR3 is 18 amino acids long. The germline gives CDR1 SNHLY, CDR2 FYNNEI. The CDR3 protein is CASSSQGAVVSTNEKLFF. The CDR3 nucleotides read TGTGCCAGCAGCTCCCAGGGGGCAGTGGTGTCAACTAATGAAAAACTGTTTTTT.

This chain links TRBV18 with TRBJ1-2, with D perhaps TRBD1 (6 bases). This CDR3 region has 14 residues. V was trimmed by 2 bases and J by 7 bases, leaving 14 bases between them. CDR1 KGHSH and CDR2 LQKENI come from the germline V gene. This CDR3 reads CASSPSGPRGGYTF. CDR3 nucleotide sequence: TGTGCCAGCTCACCATCAGGGCCCAGGGGTGGCTACACCTTC.

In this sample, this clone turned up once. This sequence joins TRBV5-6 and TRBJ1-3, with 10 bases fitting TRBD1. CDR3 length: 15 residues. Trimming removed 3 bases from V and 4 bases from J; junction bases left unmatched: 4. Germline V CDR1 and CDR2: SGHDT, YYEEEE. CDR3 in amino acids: CASSSDRGSGNTIYF. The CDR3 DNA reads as TGTGCCAGCAGCTCGGACAGGGGGTCGGGAAACACCATATATTTT.

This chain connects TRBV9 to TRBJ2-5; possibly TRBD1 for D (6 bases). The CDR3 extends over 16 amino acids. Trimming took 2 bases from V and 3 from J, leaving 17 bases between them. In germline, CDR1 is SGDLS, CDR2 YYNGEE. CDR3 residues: CASSVSGASPEETQYF. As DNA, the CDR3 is TGTGCCAGCAGCGTTTCAGGGGCTTCCCCTGAAGAGACCCAGTACTTC.

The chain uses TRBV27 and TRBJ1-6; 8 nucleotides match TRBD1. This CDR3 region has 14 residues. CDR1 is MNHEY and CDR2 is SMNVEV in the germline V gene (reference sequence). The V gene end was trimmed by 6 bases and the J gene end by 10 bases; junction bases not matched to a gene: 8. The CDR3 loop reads CASSPTGVWSPLHF. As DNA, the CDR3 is TGTGCCAGCAGCCCGACAGGGGTTTGGTCACCCCTCCACTTT.

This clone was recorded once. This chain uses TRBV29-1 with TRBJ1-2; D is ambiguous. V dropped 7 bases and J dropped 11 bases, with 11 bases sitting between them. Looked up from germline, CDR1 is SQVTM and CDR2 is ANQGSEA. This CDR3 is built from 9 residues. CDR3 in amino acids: CSAEGGYTF. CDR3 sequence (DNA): TGCAGCGCTGAGGGAGGGTACACCTTC.

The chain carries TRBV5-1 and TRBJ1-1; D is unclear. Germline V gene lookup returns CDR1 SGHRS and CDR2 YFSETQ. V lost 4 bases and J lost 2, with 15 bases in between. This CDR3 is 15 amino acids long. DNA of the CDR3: TGCGCCAGCAGCCCAGATGCGGGGAGTAACACTGAAGCTTTCTTT. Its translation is CASSPDAGSNTEAFF.

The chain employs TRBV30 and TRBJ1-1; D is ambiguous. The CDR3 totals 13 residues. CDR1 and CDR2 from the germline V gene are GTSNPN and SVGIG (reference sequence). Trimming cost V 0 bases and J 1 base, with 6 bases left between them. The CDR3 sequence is CAWSVQRNTEAFF. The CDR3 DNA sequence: TGTGCCTGGAGTGTACAGAGGAACACTGAAGCTTTCTTT.

CDR3 protein: CASSYSGGASEQFF. In nucleotides, the CDR3 is TGTGCCAGCAGTTACAGCGGGGGGGCCAGTGAGCAGTTCTTC. The chain is built from TRBV6-5 and TRBJ2-1; 10 bases map to TRBD2. The CDR3 sequence is 14 residues long. Germline V CDR1 and CDR2: MNHEY, SVGAGI. The trim removed 2 bases at V and 9 bases at J, leaving 4 bases unmatched.